The present TCR beta chain was sequenced within a study of blood T cell repertoires in COVID-19. The CDR3 totals 14 residues. V was cut by 1 base and J by 4 bases, with 10 bases left in between. In germline, CDR1 is KGHSH, CDR2 LQKENI. Using immunoSEQ multiplex PCR, the repertoire was profiled, and TCRdb retains in-frame clones only, with some absent. The table shows 200,000 to 250,000 clones, with roughly 90% occurring only once. Sequenced: peripheral blood. The TCR originated in a man in his 60s who had recovered from COVID-19. The rearrangement joins TRBV18 to TRBJ2-5; D might be TRBD1 (5 bases). The CDR3 region is CASSPLQVGETQYF. The CDR3 coding sequence is TGTGCCAGCTCACCACTACAGGTGGGAGAGACCCAGTACTTC.